Each of the 5 T cell receptor beta chains below was sequenced from the same sample in a study of blood T cell repertoires in COVID-19. Profiled with immunoSEQ multiplex PCR; TCRdb holds only in-frame clones, not every one. The sample lists about 74,000 clones; 80% to 90% were seen once. The sample was peripheral blood. The receptors here all came from a woman aged 80 or over with active or convalescent COVID-19.

The CDR3 loop reads CSVTPESGLAEAFF. The CDR3 DNA reads TGCAGCGTTACACCTGAGTCCGGGTTAGCTGAAGCTTTCTTT. The chain combines TRBV29-1 with TRBJ1-1; D is undetermined. This CDR3 spans 14 amino acids. Germline V gene sequence: CDR1 SQVTM, CDR2 ANQGSEA. V shed 5 bases and J shed 6 bases, with 19 bases lying between them.

This clone was recorded a few times. The chain is built from TRBV27 and TRBJ1-1; possible D gene TRBD1, 6 bases. Germline CDR1 reads MNHEY; CDR2 reads SMNVEV (reference sequence). The CDR3 consists of 15 residues. V lost 5 bases and J lost 3, with 16 bases in between. In DNA form, the CDR3 reads TGTGCCAGCAGTCCAATAAGGGGGTATGACACTGAAGCTTTCTTT. This sequence encodes CASSPIRGYDTEAFF.

The V gene is TRBV27, the J gene TRBJ1-4; no clear D gene. The ends were cut back, 0 bases at V and 6 bases at J, with 11 bases in the middle. CDR3 size: 15 residues. The germline gives CDR1 MNHEY, CDR2 SMNVEV (reference sequence). The CDR3 DNA follows: TGTGCCAGCAGTTTATCGAGGAATCGGTATGAAAAACTGTTTTTT. Its translation is CASSLSRNRYEKLFF.

The chain uses TRBV19 and TRBJ1-6; tentatively, D is TRBD1 (5 bases). Germline V gene sequence: CDR1 LNHDA, CDR2 SQIVND (reference sequence). V was trimmed by 2 bases and J by 9 bases, leaving 11 bases between them. CDR3 length: 14 amino acids. The CDR3 DNA reads TGTGCCAGTAGTATATTGGGGCCGGGTTCACCCCTCCACTTT. Its protein is CASSILGPGSPLHF.

The rearrangement uses TRBV19 and TRBJ1-2, with D possibly being TRBD1 (5 bases). V lost 7 bases and J 3 bases, leaving 15 bases between the germline ends. Germline CDR1 and CDR2: LNHDA and SQIVND (reference sequence). CDR3 size: 14 residues. In DNA form, the CDR3 reads TGTGCCAGTACCCCTGACAGATCTTACTATGGCTACACCTTC. Its protein product is CASTPDRSYYGYTF. The entire variable domain, with the rest obtained from reference TRBV19 and TRBJ1-2, is as follows: DGGITQSPKYLFRKEGQNVTLSCEQNLNHDAMYWYRQDPGQGLRLIYYSQIVNDFQKGDIAEGYSVSREKKESFPLTVTSAQKNPTAFYLCASTPDRSYYGYTFGSGTRLTVV.